The next 20 T cell receptor beta chains were all read from a single sample in a study of T-cell reconstitution after alpha-beta-depleted transplantation in children. For TCRbeta, the library was prepared with unique molecular identifiers. A single record per CDR3 protein comes from TCRdb applying MiXCR to the PCR reads. The sample has around 250,000 distinct CDR3 sequences; about 25% are singletons. The specimen was PBMCs, collected before TCRalphabeta/CD19-depleted stem cell transplant. The receptors derive from a girl aged 2 to 10 with Fanconi anemia, due to receive a stem cell transplant.

This clonotype was observed once. V usage is TRBV29-1 and J usage is TRBJ2-3; D is unresolved. The CDR3 extends over 15 amino acids. V was clipped by 3 bases and J by 3 bases, with 16 bases between them. The germline V gene encodes CDR1 SQVTM and CDR2 ANQGSEA. The chain's CDR3 is CSVEGSGSRTDTQYF. The CDR3 DNA is TGCAGCGTTGAGGGGTCTGGTTCTCGGACAGATACGCAGTATTTT.

The V and J genes are TRBV23-1 and TRBJ1-6, with D hard to call. TRBV23-1 is an open reading frame, and its role is uncertain. V lost 1 base and J 7 bases, leaving 14 bases between the germline ends. The CDR3 totals 16 residues. This CDR3 reads CASSQLGDIKNSPLHF. The CDR3 DNA reads TGCGCCAGCAGTCAATTAGGAGACATAAAAAATTCACCCCTCCACTTT.

This clonotype was seen a handful of times. The V and J genes are TRBV7-9 and TRBJ2-5; D is possibly TRBD2 (6 bases). This CDR3 region has 13 residues. Germline assignment: CDR1 SEHNR and CDR2 FQNEAQ (reference sequence). Trimming pared 5 bases from V and 4 bases from J, leaving 11 bases between. CDR3 DNA: TGTGCCAGCAGCCGGGACTGGGGAGAGACCCAGTACTTC. This gives the protein CASSRDWGETQYF.

This clonotype was seen at least ten times. The gene calls are TRBV7-8 and TRBJ1-4; unclear D gene. With 2 bases removed from V and 5 bases from J, the gap between germline ends came to 9 bases. Germline values: CDR1 SGHVS, CDR2 FQNEAQ. The CDR3 totals 14 residues. The CDR3 region has the DNA TGTGCCAGCAGCTTAAGTAACCAGAATGAAAAACTGTTTTTT. It encodes CASSLSNQNEKLFF.

This clonotype was detected a few times. The J gene is TRBJ2-7, the V gene TRBV28; D uncertain. The CDR3 covers 12 residues. The ends were cut back, 8 bases at V and 3 bases at J, with 11 bases in the middle. Germline V lookup: CDR1 MDHEN, CDR2 SYDVKM. The CDR3 bases are TGTGCCAGCCGCTCTCTCAACTACGAGCAGTACTTC. Protein sequence: CASRSLNYEQYF.

V gene TRBV20-1 combines with J gene TRBJ1-4, with a weak D call TRBD1 (6 bases). The CDR3 spans 19 residues. V lost 2 bases to trimming and J lost 2 bases, with 24 bases between them. Per germline, CDR1 DFQATT and CDR2 SNEGSKA (reference sequence). The CDR3 sequence: CSARSAGGANFGTNEKLFF. The CDR3 nucleotides read TGCAGTGCTAGAAGTGCGGGGGGCGCGAATTTTGGCACTAATGAAAAACTGTTTTTT.

This clonotype has only a few counts. The chain joins TRBV25-1 to TRBJ2-7, with D possibly matching TRBD2 (7 bases). The germline CDR1 and CDR2 sequences are MGHDK and SYGVNS. The CDR3 is 13 residues long. V was shortened by 5 bases and J by 2 bases, with 10 bases between the two germline ends. CDR3 sequence reads: CASSRGGPYEQYF. The CDR3 DNA reads TGTGCCAGCAGTAGGGGGGGCCCCTACGAGCAGTACTTC.

There are many counts of this clonotype. This chain uses TRBV20-1 with TRBJ2-1, with TRBD2 identical over 12 bases. Germline V gives CDR1 DFQATT, CDR2 SNEGSKA (reference sequence). The CDR3 totals 12 residues. V shed 6 bases, J shed 16 bases, and the junction held 10 bases outside the gene matches. The CDR3 here is CSAERTSGVTFF. Here the CDR3 DNA reads TGCAGTGCCGAACGGACTAGCGGGGTAACCTTCTTC.

This clonotype was seen many times. The V gene is TRBV9, the J gene TRBJ2-7; 12 bases fit TRBD1. Germline trimming cut 2 bases from V and 6 bases from J; bases unmatched to any gene: 3. This CDR3 is built from 14 residues. CDR1 and CDR2 (germline): SGDLS, YYNGEE. In DNA form, the CDR3 reads TGTGCCAGCAGCGTGGGACAGGGGGCTTTCGAGCAGTACTTC. Translating gives CASSVGQGAFEQYF.

The chain combines TRBV5-1 with TRBJ2-5; TRBD1 might be the D (6 bases). V shed 0 bases and J shed 0 bases, with 12 bases lying between them. The CDR3 is 16 amino acids. Germline-derived CDR1 and CDR2 are SGHRS and YFSETQ. The CDR3 spells CASSLVSGENQETQYF. CDR3 DNA: TGCGCCAGCAGCTTGGTGTCAGGGGAGAACCAAGAGACCCAGTACTTC.

The chain couples TRBV29-1 to TRBJ2-3; 7 bases line up with TRBD2. Germline loops: CDR1 SQVTM, CDR2 ANQGSEA. Trimming removed 7 bases from V and 3 bases from J; junction bases left unmatched: 7. CDR3 length equals 13 residues. For the CDR3, the DNA is TGCAGCGGGACTAGGTCCTCGACAGATACGCAGTATTTT. This encodes CSGTRSSTDTQYF.

This clonotype was recorded only once. The chain employs TRBV20-1 and TRBJ2-7; 10 bases match TRBD1. This CDR3 spans 17 amino acids. V was clipped by 0 bases and J by 2 bases; unmatched bases: 10. Germline V gene data show CDR1 as DFQATT and CDR2 as SNEGSKA (reference sequence). CDR3 DNA sequence: TGCAGTGCTAGAGATCCCCAAAAGGGACAGGGGACCTACGAGCAGTACTTC. This encodes CSARDPQKGQGTYEQYF.

This clonotype came up many times. The chain's CDR3 is CASSSRTGYTF. In nucleotides, the CDR3 is TGTGCCAGCAGTTCCAGGACTGGCTACACCTTC. The rearrangement joins TRBV28 to TRBJ1-2, with D uncertain. The V gene's germline CDR1 is MDHEN and CDR2 SYDVKM. V lost 4 bases and J lost 7, with 7 bases in between. The CDR3 loop spans 11 amino acids.

The chain recombines TRBV12-3 or TRBV12-4 with TRBJ2-4; TRBD2 matches 8 bases. The ends lost 4 bases at V and 13 bases at J; junction bases unmatched: 6. There are 12 residues in the CDR3. The CDR3 reads CASSSTSAKQYF. CDR3 nucleotides: TGTGCCAGCAGTTCGACTAGCGCCAAACAGTACTTC.

The chain recombines TRBV6-5 with TRBJ1-5; TRBD1 aligns across 7 bases. V dropped 2 bases and J dropped 2; count of bases not matched to a gene: 0. CDR3 length: 14 residues. From germline, CDR1 is MNHEY and CDR2 SVGAGI. The CDR3 region is CASSYDRGNQPQHF. CDR3 sequence (DNA): TGTGCCAGCAGTTACGACAGGGGCAATCAGCCCCAGCATTTT.

V gene TRBV28 combines with J gene TRBJ1-5, with TRBD1 as a possible D gene (5 bases). Per the germline V gene, CDR1 is MDHEN and CDR2 is SYDVKM. V gave up 0 bases and J gave up 4 bases, with 7 bases separating them. The CDR3 contains 14 residues. Here the CDR3 reads CASSLWTVNQPQHF. In DNA, the CDR3 is TGTGCCAGCAGTTTATGGACAGTAAATCAGCCCCAGCATTTT.

This clonotype was seen repeatedly, ten times or more. This CDR3 reads CASSPPHGNEQFF. DNA for the CDR3: TGTGCCAGCAGCCCTCCCCATGGCAATGAGCAGTTCTTC. The chain couples TRBV12-3 or TRBV12-4 to TRBJ2-1; no reliable D call. The CDR3 length is 13 residues. Between the trimmed V and J ends, which lost 6 bases and 6 bases, there was a span of 12 bases.

This chain connects TRBV11-3 to TRBJ2-7, with 7 bases aligning to TRBD2. This CDR3 is 14 amino acids long. Unmatched junction bases numbered 7, after V lost 4 bases and J lost 4 bases. Germline CDR1 SGHNT, CDR2 YENEEA. In DNA, the CDR3 is TGTGCCAGCAGCTGGGATGCGGGGGTTTACGAGCAGTACTTC. Translating it yields CASSWDAGVYEQYF.

At least ten counts were recorded for this clonotype. This chain links TRBV6-5 with TRBJ2-7; 8 nucleotides line up with TRBD1. In germline, CDR1 is MNHEY, CDR2 SVGAGI. V shed 5 bases, J shed 2 bases, and the junction held 8 bases outside the gene matches. There are 15 residues in the CDR3. CDR3 coding DNA: TGTGCCAGCAGTAGACCTGGACAGGGCACCTACGAGCAGTACTTC. This sequence encodes CASSRPGQGTYEQYF.

The V call is TRBV30, the J call TRBJ2-7; the match to TRBD1 covers 10 bases. V lost 8 bases and J lost 5; bases outside the gene matches: 9. The length of the CDR3 is 13 residues. Per germline, CDR1 GTSNPN and CDR2 SVGIG (reference sequence). The DNA for the CDR3 is TGTGCCCGGACCGGGACAGGGGAGAACGAGCAGTACTTC. As protein: CARTGTGENEQYF. Full variable domain (remainder filled in from reference TRBV30 and TRBJ2-7): SQTIHQWPATLVQPVGSPLSLECTVEGTSNPNLYWYRQAAGRGLQLLFYSVGIGQISSEVPQNLSASRPQDRQFILSSKKLLLSDSGFYLCARTGTGENEQYFGPGTRLTVT.